This T cell receptor (beta chain) was sequenced for a study of shared clonotypes between healthy human individuals. The CDR3 contains 14 residues. Trimming removed 6 bases from V and 3 bases from J, with 14 bases in between. Germline CDR1 MNHEY, CDR2 SVGAGI. CD45RO negativity and positive selection for CCR7 defined naive CD8 cells, a population that excluded terminally differentiated effector memory CD45RA+ cells. Libraries were prepared by immunoSEQ multiplex PCR; TCRdb keeps only in-frame clonotypes and omits some of them. The sample yields more than 2 million clones, about 95% seen once. Sequenced: naive CD8+ T cells sorted from blood. The chain has TRBV6-5 and TRBJ1-1, with D possibly being TRBD1 (6 bases). The sequence derives from a man aged 18 to 35 in good health. The CDR3 sequence is CASSLTGSDTEAFF. The CDR3 DNA is TGTGCCAGCAGCCTAACAGGGAGTGACACTGAAGCTTTCTTT.